These 9 T cell receptor beta chains share one sample of origin, sequenced in a study of tumor and adjacent non-tumor tissue in lung cancer. The library came from three nested PCR rounds adapted from ARM-PCR protocols. TCRdb processed the multiplex PCR reads anew with MiXCR; each CDR3 protein has one entry. The sample has almost 75,000 distinct CDR3 sequences, 65% to 75% seen once. No cell sorting was done before RNA was extracted from the tissue. Distant lung tissue was collected more than 3 cm away from the tumor edge. The sequenced sample was distant non-tumor lung tissue. Every receptor here comes from a woman aged 45-65 years with non-small cell lung cancer.

As for this clonotype: This may be a read error: a much more frequent sequence differs by one nucleotide. The chain employs TRBV20-1 and TRBJ2-7; TRBD2 is a possible D gene (5 bases). V dropped 6 bases and J dropped 3 bases, with 15 bases sitting between them. The CDR3 consists of 13 residues. Germline V lookup: CDR1 DFQATT, CDR2 SNEGSKA (reference sequence). The CDR3 sequence: CSARRSGCYEQYF. Here the CDR3 DNA reads TGCAGTGCCCGACGTTCGGGGTGCTACGAGCAGTACTTC.

The chain's CDR3 is CISRYQETQYF. CDR3 sequence (DNA): TGTATCAGCAGATACCAAGAGACCCAGTACTTC. V gene TRBV6-2 or TRBV6-3 combines with J gene TRBJ2-5; no definite D call. The CDR3 length is 11 residues. Germline assignment: CDR1 MNHEY and CDR2 SVGEGT.

The chain combines TRBV11-2 with TRBJ2-3, with D possibly matching TRBD1 (6 bases). Germline CDR1 and CDR2: SGHAT and FQNNGV. Between the trimmed V and J ends, which lost 0 bases and 9 bases, there was a span of 13 bases. The CDR3 is 14 amino acids. The CDR3: CASSLDSGELTQYF. The CDR3 nucleotides read TGTGCCAGCAGCTTAGACTCAGGGGAATTAACGCAGTATTTT. The whole variable domain, filled in from reference TRBV11-2 and TRBJ2-3, reads EAGVAQSPRYKIIEKRQSVAFWCNPISGHATLYWYQQILGQGPKLLIQFQNNGVVDDSQLPKDRFSAERLKGVDSTLKIQPAKLEDSAVYLCASSLDSGELTQYFGPGTRLTVL.

This clonotype was counted at least ten times. The rearrangement joins TRBV12-3 or TRBV12-4 to TRBJ2-7; 10 nucleotides line up with TRBD2. V shed 4 bases, J shed 0 bases, and the junction held 3 bases outside the gene matches. CDR3 length: 15 amino acids. The chain's CDR3 is CASSSSGSYSYEQYF. As DNA, the CDR3 is TGTGCCAGCAGTTCTAGCGGGAGTTACTCCTACGAGCAGTACTTC.

In this sample, this clonotype turned up a few times. A much larger clone differs by one base, so this may be a read error. The V call is TRBV4-2, the J call TRBJ1-1; the D is unclear. CDR1 is LGHNA and CDR2 is YNFKEQ in the germline V gene. This CDR3 region has 15 residues. CDR3 coding DNA: TGTGCCAGCAACCAAGATTCTCCTAAGAACACTGAAGCTTTCTTT. Encoded protein: CASNQDSPKNTEAFF.

For this clonotype: A read error may explain this, as a much larger clone is one base away. Here the CDR3 reads CNASRQGGQETQYF. The CDR3 DNA sequence: TGCAATGCATCCAGACAGGGGGGCCAAGAGACCCAGTACTTC. V and J are TRBV20-1 and TRBJ2-5, with TRBD1 matching 9 bases. CDR3 length: 14 residues. Germline CDR1 is DFQATT and CDR2 is SNEGSKA (reference sequence).

Note on this clonotype: This sequence may be a read error, since a much larger clone differs from it by one base. The chain combines TRBV12-3 or TRBV12-4 with TRBJ2-3, with 8 bases identical to TRBD2. The CDR3 consists of 14 residues. The CDR3 bases are TGTGCCAGCAGTCGGGGGGGGAGCATAGATACGCAGTATTTT. This gives the protein CASSRGGSIDTQYF.

For this clonotype: A clone one base away is much larger, so this may be a read error. Without the conserved terminal phenylalanine or tryptophan, this CDR3 likely stems from a read error. V is TRBV20-1 and J is TRBJ2-7, with D possibly being TRBD1 or TRBD2 (5 bases each). CDR1 is DFQATT, CDR2 SNEGSKA, per germline (reference sequence). Trimming removed 4 bases at V and 0 bases at J, with 7 bases between. CDR3 size: 12 residues. Here the CDR3 DNA reads TGCAGTGCTACGGGGCTCTCCTACGAGCAGTACATC. Encoded protein: CSATGLSYEQYI.

This clonotype is a singleton in its sample. This clone may be a read error of a much larger clone one base away. The V call is TRBV20-1, the J call TRBJ2-7, with TRBD2 identical over 8 bases. Germline V CDR1 and CDR2: DFQATT, SNEGSKA (reference sequence). The CDR3 spans 14 residues. J was trimmed by 7 bases and V by 0 bases; bases with no gene match: 8. The CDR3 DNA is TGCAGTGCTAGAGAGTCACTGTGCGGGGGGGAGCAGTACTTC. Its translation: CSARESLCGGEQYF.